Following are 18 T cell receptor beta chains from one sample sequenced in a study of Ad26.COV2.S vaccination and SARS-CoV-2 variants (dated by TCRdb to 2020 to 2023). Library construction relied on the immunoSEQ multiplex PCR assay. The clones in this table, taken by TCRdb from immuneACCESS, are in-frame only. Not every clone is retained; where verified, under half of the shortfall comes from an unresolved V gene, and the cause of the rest is unknown. The sample data list around 320,000 clones, and around 86% of these were observed just once. The top ten clonotypes cover 3.4% of the sample. The treatment or condition label, read with the paper, signifies: around 19 received Ad26.COV2.S at low or high dose, single or two shots; several received placebo; per-sample allocation not given. Repertoires of vaccine and placebo recipients were sequenced from samples taken on day 63 after the first injection.

Sequenced here: peripheral blood, sampled in a trial of Ad26.COV2.S vaccine versus placebo. The origin of the receptors is a person between 18 and 65 years old who received the Ad26.COV2.S COVID-19 vaccine or a placebo.

Here the CDR3 reads CASSQDGHLGSPLHF. Here the CDR3 DNA reads TGCGCCAGCAGCCAAGACGGACACCTTGGTTCACCCCTCCACTTT. The genes are TRBV4-3 and TRBJ1-6; perhaps TRBD1 as D (5 bases). Germline CDR1 is LGHNA and CDR2 is YSLEER. V gave up 0 bases and J gave up 9 bases, with 12 bases separating them. The CDR3 runs to 15 residues.

The chain recombines TRBV5-1 with TRBJ1-6; TRBD1 matches 7 bases. Germline V gene lookup returns CDR1 SGHRS and CDR2 YFSETQ. Losses at the gene ends were 3 bases for V and 12 bases for J; bases not matched to a gene: 9. This CDR3 comprises 14 residues. The DNA for the CDR3 is TGCGCCAGCAGCTCGACAGGGTCTGGTGTACCCCTCCACTTT. It yields the protein CASSSTGSGVPLHF.

J is TRBJ2-3 and V is TRBV19; 12 bases line up with TRBD2. The CDR3 is 17 amino acids. The J segment lost 5 bases and the V segment lost 2 bases, leaving 8 bases of the junction unmatched. From germline, CDR1 is LNHDA and CDR2 SQIVND (reference sequence). The CDR3 here is CASSIRVLAGGQDTQYF. The CDR3, as DNA: TGTGCCAGTAGTATAAGGGTGCTAGCGGGGGGGCAAGATACGCAGTATTTT.

This chain uses TRBV30 with TRBJ2-1; D is possibly TRBD2 (6 bases). The CDR3 length is 14 residues. CDR1 GTSNPN and CDR2 SVGIG come from the germline V gene (reference sequence). Trimming left V 0 bases short and J 9 bases short, with 15 bases between. CDR3 sequence: CAWSVRIADVEQFF. The CDR3 bases are TGTGCCTGGAGTGTACGGATAGCGGATGTTGAGCAGTTCTTC.

As DNA, the CDR3 is TGTGCCAGCAGCGACAGCCAAGAATTCCAAGAGACCCAGTACTTC. Translating it yields CASSDSQEFQETQYF. The chain links TRBV11-3 to TRBJ2-5; perhaps TRBD1 as D (5 bases). V lost 5 bases to trimming and J lost 1 base, with 14 bases between them. This CDR3 has 15 residues. The germline V gene has CDR1 SGHNT and CDR2 YENEEA.

This chain connects TRBV10-2 to TRBJ1-1; D remains ambiguous. CDR3 length equals 13 residues. CDR1 is WSHSY, CDR2 SAAADI, per germline. The V end was cut by 9 bases, the J end by 5 bases, with 16 bases between. This chain's CDR3 is CASLGPLETEAFF. The CDR3 nucleotides read TGCGCCAGTTTGGGCCCGTTGGAAACTGAAGCTTTCTTT.

The V call is TRBV19, the J call TRBJ2-5; TRBD2 matches at 13 bases. The CDR3 is made up of 16 amino acids. CDR1 is LNHDA, CDR2 SQIVND, per germline (reference sequence). The J segment lost 0 bases and the V segment lost 6 bases, leaving 4 bases of the junction unmatched. DNA of the CDR3: TGTGCCAGTAGCGGGACTAGCGGGGCGTACCAAGAGACCCAGTACTTC. Its protein is CASSGTSGAYQETQYF.

The chain has TRBV12-3 or TRBV12-4 and TRBJ1-2, with D possibly being TRBD1 (5 bases). Trimming took 3 bases from V and 8 from J, leaving 13 bases between them. The CDR3 is 13 residues long. In nucleotides, the CDR3 is TGTGCCAGCAGTTTGAGGGGCGGAGGAGGCTACACCTTC. It translates to CASSLRGGGGYTF.

This chain uses TRBV19 with TRBJ1-2; unclear D gene. Trimming pared 7 bases from V and 2 bases from J, leaving 14 bases between. The CDR3 extends over 14 amino acids. Germline V lookup: CDR1 LNHDA, CDR2 SQIVND (reference sequence). The CDR3 loop reads CASTPRGRNYGYTF. The CDR3 DNA is TGTGCCAGTACCCCGCGGGGAAGGAACTATGGCTACACCTTC.

The chain combines TRBV13 with TRBJ1-5; no firm D call. Trimming shortened V by 0 bases and J by 7 bases, and 10 bases separated the two germline ends. Germline lookup yields CDR1 PRHDT and CDR2 FYEKMQ (reference sequence). This CDR3 has 14 residues. CDR3 region: CASSLGESGQPQHF. The CDR3 region has the DNA TGTGCCAGCAGCTTAGGGGAAAGCGGGCAGCCCCAGCATTTT.

The chain couples TRBV30 to TRBJ2-5; tentatively, D is TRBD2 (6 bases). Trimming cost V 1 base and J 7 bases, with 16 bases left between them. The V gene's germline CDR1 is GTSNPN and CDR2 SVGIG (reference sequence). CDR3 size: 14 residues. In DNA, the CDR3 is TGTGCCTGGAGTGGGACTGCTCGGGGAGGGACCCAGTACTTC. It encodes CAWSGTARGGTQYF.

The chain recombines TRBV25-1 with TRBJ1-4; possible D gene TRBD1, 6 bases. The germline V gene has CDR1 MGHDK and CDR2 SYGVNS. This CDR3 has 14 amino acids. Trimming removed 2 bases at V and 7 bases at J, with 11 bases between. The CDR3 DNA is TGTGCCAGCAGTGAAATGGACAGCGGTGAAAAACTGTTTTTT. Its translation is CASSEMDSGEKLFF. Filled out from reference TRBV25-1 and TRBJ1-4, the complete variable domain reads EADIYQTPRYLVIGTGKKITLECSQTMGHDKMYWYQQDPGMELHLIHYSYGVNSTEKGDLSSESTVSRIRTEHFPLTLESARPSHTSQYLCASSEMDSGEKLFFGSGTQLSVL.

The V and J genes are TRBV12-3 or TRBV12-4 and TRBJ2-7, with D maybe TRBD2 (5 bases). Trimming left V 3 bases short and J 7 bases short, with 7 bases between. The CDR3 contains 11 residues. The CDR3, as DNA: TGTGCCAGCAGTTTCGGGGTTGAGCAGTACTTC. This translates into CASSFGVEQYF.

V usage is TRBV7-3 and J usage is TRBJ2-7; D remains ambiguous. The CDR3 loop spans 16 amino acids. The V gene's germline CDR1 is SGHTA and CDR2 FQGTGA. V was shortened by 5 bases and J by 2 bases, with 19 bases between the two germline ends. The CDR3 here is CASSPSPSSVTYEQYF. CDR3 nucleotide sequence: TGTGCCAGCAGCCCATCACCCTCGTCGGTTACCTACGAGCAGTACTTC.

The rearrangement uses TRBV19 and TRBJ1-5; no definite D call. Germline CDR1 is LNHDA and CDR2 is SQIVND (reference sequence). V lost 3 bases to trimming and J lost 4 bases, with 7 bases between them. The CDR3 runs to 13 residues. CDR3 in amino acids: CASSMSENQPQHF. The CDR3 DNA sequence: TGTGCCAGTAGTATGAGTGAAAATCAGCCCCAGCATTTT. The complete variable domain, with remaining parts taken from reference TRBV19 and TRBJ1-5, reads DGGITQSPKYLFRKEGQNVTLSCEQNLNHDAMYWYRQDPGQGLRLIYYSQIVNDFQKGDIAEGYSVSREKKESFPLTVTSAQKNPTAFYLCASSMSENQPQHFGDGTRLSIL.

The chain recombines TRBV5-6 with TRBJ1-4, with TRBD1 matching 9 bases. Germline CDR1 reads SGHDT; CDR2 reads YYEEEE. The CDR3 totals 14 residues. After removal of 4 bases from V and 7 bases from J, the junction contained 5 bases not matched to a gene. CDR3 in DNA: TGTGCCAGCAGCCAACAGGGGGCCGGTGAAAAACTGTTTTTT. This translates into CASSQQGAGEKLFF.

This rearrangement joins TRBV19 to TRBJ2-7; tentatively, D is TRBD1 or TRBD2 (5 bases each). Germline-derived CDR1 and CDR2 are LNHDA and SQIVND (reference sequence). The CDR3 loop spans 14 amino acids. Trimming removed 3 bases from V and 1 base from J, with 10 bases in between. The CDR3 spells CASSIGTGSYEQYF. CDR3 nucleotide sequence: TGTGCCAGTAGTATCGGGACGGGTTCCTACGAGCAGTACTTC.

The chain employs TRBV5-1 and TRBJ1-4, with TRBD1 matching 7 bases. The CDR3 sequence is 14 residues long. In germline, CDR1 is SGHRS, CDR2 YFSETQ. The V segment lost 4 bases and the J segment 8 bases; nucleotides outside the gene matches: 8. The CDR3 spells CASSMTGTGEKLFF. CDR3 sequence (DNA): TGCGCCAGCAGCATGACAGGGACGGGGGAAAAACTGTTTTTT.